One sample yielded the 10 T cell receptor beta chains listed below, sequenced in a study of T cells in women clearing cervical HPV infection. This table comes from immunoSEQ multiplex PCR, and its TCRdb copy is limited to in-frame clones, with some not included. The sample totals roughly 15,000 clones. What was sequenced was blood buffy coat. These receptors all stem from a woman between 18 and 70 years old with a cervical HPV16 infection that either progressed to CIN3+ or cleared (not recorded which).

As concerns this clone: The read halts 3 residues ahead of the CDR3 end, with the missing end drawn from the germline J gene. The chain recombines TRBV29-1 with TRBJ2-1; 8 bases are shared with TRBD2. Germline values: CDR1 SQVTM, CDR2 ANQGSEA. J gave up 4 bases and V 4 bases, and 6 bases lay outside the gene matches. The CDR3 extends over 14 amino acids. CDR3 region: CSVVGLAGYNEQFF. The CDR3 DNA, read in part, is TGCAGCGTTGTAGGACTAGCCGGGTACAATGAG.

Concerning this clone itself: The junction shows a germline mismatch at one end, possibly a read error. The read ends 3 residues before the CDR3 terminus; that terminus is restored from the germline J gene. The rearrangement uses TRBV18 and TRBJ2-5, with D tentatively TRBD1 (8 bases). The CDR3 is 16 amino acids. Per germline, CDR1 KGHSH and CDR2 LQKENI. CDR3 DNA (partial): TGTGCCGGCTCACCAGCGATGACAGGGGAGGGAGAGACC. Its protein product is CAGSPAMTGEGET. From start to end, the CDR3 is CAGSPAMTGEGETQYF.

By frequency, this clone registers medium-sized (0.01 to 0.1%). The CDR3 is cut off 3 residues early in the read; its end comes from the germline J gene. The chain uses TRBV18 and TRBJ2-7; maybe TRBD1 (5 bases). The germline gives CDR1 KGHSH, CDR2 LQKENI. V lost 3 bases to trimming and J lost 4 bases, with 16 bases between them. The CDR3 runs to 15 residues. The DNA read from the CDR3 is TGTGCCAGCTCACCCCAACTGACAGCAGAATACGAG. This codes for CASSPQLTAEYE. The full CDR3 protein is CASSPQLTAEYEQYF. Complete variable domain (other parts from reference TRBV18 and TRBJ2-7): NAGVMQNPRHLVRRRGQEARLRCSPMKGHSHVYWYRQLPEEGLKFMVYLQKENIIDESGMPKERFSAEFPKEGPSILRIQQVVRGDSAAYFCASSPQLTAEYEQYFGPGTRLTVT.

To note about this clone: The read is 3 residues too short to cover the CDR3 end, so that end is filled in from the germline J gene. The chain joins TRBV6-1 to TRBJ1-1, with TRBD1 matching 7 bases. The ends lost 3 bases at V and 5 bases at J; junction bases unmatched: 9. CDR3 length: 15 amino acids. Looked up from germline, CDR1 is MNHNS and CDR2 is SASEGT. The sequenced CDR3 bases are TGTGCCAGCAGTGACCCGACAGGGTTCGAAACTGAA. Translating gives CASSDPTGFETE. The entire CDR3 protein is CASSDPTGFETEAFF.

Points on this clone: The CDR3 extends 3 residues past the end of the read, so its final part is completed from the germline J gene. The rearrangement uses TRBV4-1 and TRBJ1-2, with 9 bases lining up with TRBD1. This CDR3 has 16 residues. Germline V gene lookup returns CDR1 MGHRA and CDR2 YSYEKL. Germline trimming cut 0 bases from V and 6 bases from J; bases unmatched to any gene: 8. The CDR3 reads CASSQDLIGTGHGYTF. Incomplete CDR3 DNA: TGCGCCAGCAGCCAAGACTTAATTGGGACAGGGCATGGC.

Concerning this clone: The CDR3 extends 3 residues past the end of the read, so its final part is completed from the germline J gene. This chain joins TRBV5-1 and TRBJ2-3, with TRBD1 matching 7 bases. Germline V gene sequence: CDR1 SGHRS, CDR2 YFSETQ. Germline trimming cut 4 bases from V and 0 bases from J; bases unmatched to any gene: 14. The CDR3 has 18 amino acids. The CDR3: CASSTSQYRGASTDTQYF. The covered CDR3 bases are TGCGCCAGCAGCACGTCACAATACAGGGGTGCTAGCACAGATACG. The whole variable domain, filled in from reference TRBV5-1 and TRBJ2-3, reads KAGVTQTPRYLIKTRGQQVTLSCSPISGHRSVSWYQQTPGQGLQFLFEYFSETQRNKGNFPGRFSGRQFSNSRSEMNVSTLELGDSALYLCASSTSQYRGASTDTQYFGPGTRLTVL.

A remark on this clone: A read error may account for a junction end that differs from germline. Sequencing ends 3 residues short of the CDR3 end; the germline J gene provides the rest. At the DNA level, this CDR3 is encoded by other sequences in the same sample as well. The rearrangement uses TRBV10-3 and TRBJ1-3, with D perhaps matching TRBD1 (6 bases). CDR1 and CDR2 (germline): ENHRY, SYGVKD. This CDR3 has 15 amino acids. The covered CDR3 bases are TGTGCCATCAGTGAGCGACAGGACTCTGGAAACACA. It specifies CAISERQDSGNT. In full, the CDR3 reads CAISERQDSGNTIYF.

Worth noting for this clone: The read ends 3 residues early relative to the CDR3; the germline J gene fills the gap. The chain carries TRBV6-2 or TRBV6-3 and TRBJ1-2; 7 nucleotides match TRBD1. This CDR3 has 14 amino acids. The germline V gene encodes CDR1 MNHEY and CDR2 SVGEGT. The covered CDR3 bases are TGTGCCAGCAGTCCGACAGGGTTGGCTTACGAC. Its translation: CASSPTGLAYD. From start to end, the CDR3 is CASSPTGLAYDYTF.

In regard to this clone: The read halts 3 residues ahead of the CDR3 end, with the missing end drawn from the germline J gene. Other DNA sequences in the same sample also yield this CDR3. This sequence joins TRBV5-4 and TRBJ1-3, with D maybe TRBD1 (5 bases). Trimming left V 4 bases short and J 8 bases short, with 16 bases between. CDR3 length equals 14 residues. Germline CDR1 SGHNT, CDR2 YYREEE (reference sequence). The covered CDR3 bases are TGTGCCAGCAGCAGAAGACAGAGGGCGGACACC. Amino acids: CASSRRQRADT. The complete CDR3 sequence is CASSRRQRADTIYF.

The chain's CDR3 is CASRETGGYGQYF. CDR3 DNA (partial): TGTGCCAGTAGAGAAACTGGGGGGTATGGT. This sequence joins TRBV19 and TRBJ2-4, with D tentatively TRBD2 (6 bases). The CDR3 is cut off 3 residues early in the read; its end comes from the germline J gene. The CDR3 sequence is 13 residues long. The germline gives CDR1 LNHDA, CDR2 SQIVND (reference sequence).